This T cell receptor beta chain was documented in a study of T-cell memory formation after mild COVID-19. In the study overall: Largely, the TCR clusters proved donor specific.

Constant-segment primers were used for 5'RACE, and the resulting TCR alpha and TCR beta cDNA libraries carried sample barcodes and UMIs. TCRdb re-called the 5' RACE reads with MiXCR, one entry per CDR3 protein. The table lists 400,000 to 500,000 distinct CDR3 sequences, around 19% of them singletons. This clonotype was observed a handful of times. Antigen: not known. Findings of the study overall: Memory sampled before infection contained some responding clones, suggesting cross-reactive memory joined. Contracting CD4+ clones lay largely in CM and EM, with CD8+ ones residing in EMRA.

The receptor was derived from an adult woman who had mild COVID-19 (a few samples of this study predate the infection). Cell type and time point are not known. Sequenced sample: PBMCs or a T cell subset sorted from them (not recorded which).

CDR3 in amino acids: CASSTTSGSIYEQYF. In nucleotides, the CDR3 is TGTGCCAGCAGTACCACTAGCGGGAGTATCTACGAGCAGTACTTC. The rearrangement uses TRBV6-2 or TRBV6-3 and TRBJ2-7; 11 positions agree with TRBD2. The CDR3 has 15 amino acids. V dropped 5 bases and J dropped 3; count of bases not matched to a gene: 6. The germline gives CDR1 MNHEY, CDR2 SVGEGT.